Only a few counts were recorded for the clone carrying this TCR beta chain. What it binds is unknown. The sample originates from a study of Ad26.COV2.S vaccination and SARS-CoV-2 variants. Profiled with immunoSEQ multiplex PCR; TCRdb holds only in-frame clones, not every one. The repertoire holds fewer than 400,000 clones, with around four fifths as singletons. Study results and limitations: The study found similar non-spike TCR breadth in vaccine and placebo recipients.

Treatment here: 19 received Ad26.COV2.S at low or high dose, single or two shots; five or six received placebo; per-sample allocation not given. Sampling was done on day 63 after the first vaccine or placebo injection. The CDR3 covers 14 residues. From germline, CDR1 is MNHEY and CDR2 SVGAGI. Trimming took 6 bases from V and 4 from J; bases not matched to a gene: 8. This receptor was obtained from a person aged 18 to 59 who received the Ad26.COV2.S COVID-19 vaccine or a placebo. The V gene is TRBV6-5, the J gene TRBJ1-2; 7 nucleotides line up with TRBD1. The material was peripheral blood, obtained in a trial of Ad26.COV2.S vaccine versus placebo. The CDR3 DNA reads as TGTGCCAGCAGAACAGGGGCCTACACCTATGGCTACACCTTC. This translates into CASRTGAYTYGYTF.